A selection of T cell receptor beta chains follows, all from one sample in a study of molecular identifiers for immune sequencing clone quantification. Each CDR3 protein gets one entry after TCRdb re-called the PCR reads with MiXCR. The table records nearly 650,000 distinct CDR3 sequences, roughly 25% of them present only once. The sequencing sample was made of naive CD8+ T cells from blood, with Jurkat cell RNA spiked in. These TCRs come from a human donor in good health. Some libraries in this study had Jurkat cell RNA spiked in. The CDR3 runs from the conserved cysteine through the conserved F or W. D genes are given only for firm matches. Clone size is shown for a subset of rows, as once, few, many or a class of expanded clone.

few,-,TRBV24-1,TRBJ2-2,TGTGCCACCAGTGATTTTGGTATGGGGACCGGGGAGCTGTTTTTT,CATSDFGMGTGELFF
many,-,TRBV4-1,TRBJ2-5,TGCGCCAGCAGCCGTCTGGAGGGGGCAGGCTACGAGACCCAGTACTTC,CASSRLEGAGYETQYF
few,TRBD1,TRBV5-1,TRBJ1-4,TGCGCCAGCAGCTTGGCCACCGGACAGGGCGAAGGTGAAAAACTGTTTTTT,CASSLATGQGEGEKLFF
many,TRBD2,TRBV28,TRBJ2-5,TGTGCCAGCATCCCTTTCGCTAGCGGGAAAGGGACCCAGTACTTC,CASIPFASGKGTQYF
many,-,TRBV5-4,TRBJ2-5,TGTGCCAGCAGCCTAATGGGTCAAGAGACCCAGTACTTC,CASSLMGQETQYF
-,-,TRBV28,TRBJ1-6,TGTGCCAGCAGACCTCGGACGGCCAGCTCCTATAATTCACCCCTCCACTTT,CASRPRTASSYNSPLHF
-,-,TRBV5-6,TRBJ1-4,TGTGCCAGCAGCTTTGAGTTGGACAGTGAAGAAAAACTGTTTTTT,CASSFELDSEEKLFF
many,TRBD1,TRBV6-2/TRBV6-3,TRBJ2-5,TGTGCCAGCAGCTCGGACAGGGTAGTCCAAGAGACCCAGTACTTC,CASSSDRVVQETQYF
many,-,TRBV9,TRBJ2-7,TGTGCCAGCAGCGTAGATGGTACGGGAAACGAGCAGTACTTC,CASSVDGTGNEQYF
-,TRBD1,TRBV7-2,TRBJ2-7,TGTGCCAGCAGCTTAGAGTTCGGGACAGCCGGATACGAGCAGTACTTC,CASSLEFGTAGYEQYF
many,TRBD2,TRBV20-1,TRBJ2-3,TGCAGTGCTAGAGGGGGACTAGCGGGGGGAGATACGCAGTATTTT,CSARGGLAGGDTQYF
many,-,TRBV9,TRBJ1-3,TGTGCCAGCAGCACAGGAACAGGGTTCGGAAACACCATATATTTT,CASSTGTGFGNTIYF
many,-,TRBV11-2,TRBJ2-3,TGTGCCAGCAGCTCGACGCGAGAGCTAGATGCGCTGTCGCAGTATTTT,CASSSTRELDALSQYF
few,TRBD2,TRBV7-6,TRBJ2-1,TGTGCCAGCAGCGCGAGCGGGGACTCCTACAATGAGCAGTTCTTC,CASSASGDSYNEQFF
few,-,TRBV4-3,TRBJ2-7,TGCGCCAGCAGCCAAGATTTCAGGGTGCCCGAGCAGTACTTC,CASSQDFRVPEQYF
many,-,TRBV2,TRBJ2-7,TGTGCCAGCAAAGAAGGAGCAGGGTCCTACGAGCAGTACTTC,CASKEGAGSYEQYF
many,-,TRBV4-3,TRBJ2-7,TGCGCCAGCAGCCAAGGGCGGTCGGGGGTCGATAACTACGAGCAGTACTTC,CASSQGRSGVDNYEQYF
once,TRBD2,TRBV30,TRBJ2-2,TGTGCCTGGAGTGGGACTAGCGTACGAGCCACTAAAGTCAACACCGGGGAGCTGATTTTT,CAWSGTSVRATKVNTGELIF
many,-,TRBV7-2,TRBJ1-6,TGTGCCAGCAGCTTAAGGTTCGGCAGCAGCTCCTATAATTCACCCCTCCACTTT,CASSLRFGSSSYNSPLHF
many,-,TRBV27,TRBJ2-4,TGTGCCAGCCCGGCTGGTAGAGCCAAAAACATTCAGTACTTC,CASPAGRAKNIQYF
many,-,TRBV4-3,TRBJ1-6,TGCGCCAGCAGCCAAGATCGAGCAGGGGATAATTCACCCCTCCACTTT,CASSQDRAGDNSPLHF
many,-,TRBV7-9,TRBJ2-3,TGTGCCAGCAGCTTTTCTCTAGGTGATAGGGATACGCAGTATTTT,CASSFSLGDRDTQYF
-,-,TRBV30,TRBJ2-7,TGTGCCTGGACTGGGGGCTACGGGCAGTACTTC,CAWTGGYGQYF
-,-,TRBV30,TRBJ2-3,TGTGCCTGGAGTGTTCACACTAACACAGATACGCAGTATTTT,CAWSVHTNTDTQYF
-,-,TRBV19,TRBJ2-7,TGTGACAGCGCAAGGGCAGGGGACTTCTACGAGCAGTACTTC,CDSARAGDFYEQYF
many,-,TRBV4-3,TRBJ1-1,TGCGCCAGCAGCCAATCAATCACAGCTAACACTGAAGCTTTCTTT,CASSQSITANTEAFF
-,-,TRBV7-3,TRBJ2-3,TGTGCCAGCAGCCCCACTACCGGGCCGCTAGCATCGGATACGCAGTATTTT,CASSPTTGPLASDTQYF
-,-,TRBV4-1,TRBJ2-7,TGCGCCAGCCGCCCCCGACCCGATTACGAGCAGTACTTC,CASRPRPDYEQYF
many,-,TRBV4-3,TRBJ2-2,TGCGCCAGCAGCCAAGATCGGTGGGATGTTGCCGGGGAGCTGTTTTTT,CASSQDRWDVAGELFF
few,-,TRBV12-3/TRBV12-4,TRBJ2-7,TGTGCCAGCAGTTTTGAGACTGCGGCCTCCTACGAGCAGTACTTC,CASSFETAASYEQYF
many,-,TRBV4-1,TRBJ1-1,TGCGCCAGCAGCCAAGAGGACAGCCGGGCTGAAGCTTTCTTT,CASSQEDSRAEAFF
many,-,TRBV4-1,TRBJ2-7,TGCGCCAGCAGCCAAGAACAGGCCTACGAGCAGTACTTC,CASSQEQAYEQYF
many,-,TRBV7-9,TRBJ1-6,TGTGCCAGCAGCTTAGAAAGCTATAATTCACCCCTCCACTTT,CASSLESYNSPLHF
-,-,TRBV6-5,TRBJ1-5,TGTGCCAGCAGTTACGGGAGATATAGCAATCAGCCCCAGCATTTT,CASSYGRYSNQPQHF
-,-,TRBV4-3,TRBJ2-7,TGCGCCAGCAGCCAAGATCCCCAGGCCCCCAACTCCTACGAGCAGTACTTC,CASSQDPQAPNSYEQYF
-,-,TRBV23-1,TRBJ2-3,TGCGCCAGCAGTCACCCAGGGGGGGGAGGGACAGATACGCAGTATTTT,CASSHPGGGGTDTQYF
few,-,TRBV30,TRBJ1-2,TGTGCCTGGAGAGTCCCAATTACAGGGATTTATGGCTACACCTTC,CAWRVPITGIYGYTF
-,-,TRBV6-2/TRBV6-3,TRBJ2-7,TGTGCCAGCAGCCTAAGGGGCTACGCGCAGTACTTC,CASSLRGYAQYF
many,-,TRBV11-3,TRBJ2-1,TGTGCCAGCAGCTTAGGGGCGGGGAAGTCCTCCTACAATGAGCAGTTCTTC,CASSLGAGKSSYNEQFF
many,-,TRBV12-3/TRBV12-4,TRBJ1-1,TGTGCCAGCAGTTTGGTAGGGGTGAACACTGAAGCTTTCTTT,CASSLVGVNTEAFF
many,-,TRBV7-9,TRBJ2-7,TGTGCCAGCAGCCAGAACTACTACGAGCAGTACTTC,CASSQNYYEQYF
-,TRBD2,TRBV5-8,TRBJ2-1,TGTGCCAGCAGCTCCTCGACTAGCGGACCCTACAATGAGCAGTTCTTC,CASSSSTSGPYNEQFF
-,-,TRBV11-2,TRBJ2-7,TGTGCCAGCAGCTTAGGTCTGGGACCGGGGTACGAGCAGTACTTC,CASSLGLGPGYEQYF
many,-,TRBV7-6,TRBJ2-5,TGTGCCAGCAGCCCTCCTGCACAGCAAGAGACCCAGTACTTC,CASSPPAQQETQYF
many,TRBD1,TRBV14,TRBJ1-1,TGTGCCAGCAGCGCGGACAGGTTTACCTTGAACACTGAAGCTTTCTTT,CASSADRFTLNTEAFF
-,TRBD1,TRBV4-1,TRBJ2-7,TGCGCCAGCAGCCAAGAGGGACAGGGATACGAGCAGTACTTC,CASSQEGQGYEQYF
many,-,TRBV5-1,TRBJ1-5,TGCGCCAGCAGCCAAGAGGGGGGTAGCAATCAGCCCCAGCATTTT,CASSQEGGSNQPQHF
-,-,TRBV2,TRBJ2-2,TGTGCCGCTGAAGCGCCAAGGCCGAACACCGGGGAGCTGTTTTTT,CAAEAPRPNTGELFF
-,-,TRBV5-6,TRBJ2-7,TGTGCCAGCAGCTTGGAGGGCCGGGGAGCCTACGAGCAGTACTTC,CASSLEGRGAYEQYF
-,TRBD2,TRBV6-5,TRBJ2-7,TGTGCCAGCAGCCTCACCTGGGGTAGCGGGCACGAGCAGTACTTC,CASSLTWGSGHEQYF